The source of this T cell receptor beta chain is a study of blood T cell repertoires in COVID-19. CDR1 and CDR2 (germline): LNHDA, SQIVND (reference sequence). The CDR3 runs to 15 residues. With 3 bases clipped from V and 6 bases from J, the junction kept 5 bases outside the gene matches. Using immunoSEQ multiplex PCR, the repertoire was profiled, and TCRdb retains in-frame clones only, with some absent. The sample has approximately 210,000 clones, less than 90% seen once. This clonotype was sampled from a woman between 70 and 85 years old with acute or convalescent COVID-19. The sequenced material came from peripheral blood. This chain uses TRBV19 with TRBJ2-1; 10 nucleotides agree with TRBD1. The CDR3 sequence is CASSIDRGRLNEQFF. Written as DNA, the CDR3 is TGTGCCAGTAGTATCGACAGGGGGCGTCTCAATGAGCAGTTCTTC.